This T cell receptor beta chain was captured by sequencing in a study of cytomegalovirus exposure and HLA in healthy donors. Germline assignment: CDR1 MNHEY and CDR2 SMNVEV (reference sequence). V lost 3 bases, J lost 6 bases, and 1 base stayed unmatched. The CDR3 contains 13 residues. With 60 Vbeta and 13 Jbeta primers, the PCR was carried out. How the authors handled the data: About 11 million of tens of millions of unique TCR beta chains were shared, per a later count. TCRdb's table, derived via immunoSEQ multiplex PCR, lists solely in-frame clones and lacks some. That table gives V, J and clone size, and the DNA gave D and trimming. The table has 150,000 to 200,000 clones, under 80% seen once.

The material sequenced was PBMCs. The chain employs TRBV27 and TRBJ1-3; 8 bases agree with TRBD1. This TCR was recovered from a female donor in good health and CMV-seronegative. In DNA form, the CDR3 reads TGTGCCAGCAGTTTGACAGGGGAAAACACCATATATTTT. Translating it yields CASSLTGENTIYF.